Presented here are 16 T cell receptor beta chains from one specimen sequenced in a study of T cell responses to AZD1222 COVID-19 vaccine. Sequenced by immunoSEQ multiplex PCR; TCRdb stores in-frame clones only, minus some. Of under 200,000 clones in the sample, roughly nine tenths were seen once. The material was peripheral blood, obtained on day 0 of AZD1222 vaccination. The receptors shown here come from an adult in good health.

The chain is built from TRBV7-2 and TRBJ2-1; 12 bases align to TRBD2. The CDR3 covers 16 residues. V shed 5 bases and J 3 bases; nucleotides not matched to a gene: 5. Germline values: CDR1 SGHTA, CDR2 FQGNSA. The CDR3 DNA sequence: TGTGCCAGCAGCACGCTAGCGGGGGGGTTCTACAATGAGCAGTTCTTC. Residues: CASSTLAGGFYNEQFF.

The chain joins TRBV5-1 to TRBJ2-7, with a weak D call TRBD1 (5 bases). The germline V gene has CDR1 SGHRS and CDR2 YFSETQ. The V end lost 4 bases, the J end lost 2 bases, and 13 bases lay between the germline ends. This CDR3 has 14 residues. The CDR3 loop is CASSLGVPAYEQYF. The DNA of the CDR3 is TGCGCCAGCAGCCTAGGGGTGCCAGCCTACGAGCAGTACTTC.

The rearrangement joins TRBV5-1 to TRBJ1-1; 7 nucleotides match TRBD1. The V gene end was trimmed by 4 bases and the J gene end by 2 bases; junction bases not matched to a gene: 5. CDR3 size: 14 residues. Germline loops: CDR1 SGHRS, CDR2 YFSETQ. CDR3 sequence reads: CASSEDRVNTEAFF. The CDR3, as DNA: TGCGCCAGCAGCGAAGACAGGGTAAACACTGAAGCTTTCTTT.

The CDR3 here is CASSQGEIQETQYF. The CDR3 DNA follows: TGCGCCAGCAGCCAAGGGGAGATCCAAGAGACCCAGTACTTC. V and J are TRBV4-1 and TRBJ2-5; D might be TRBD2 (5 bases). This CDR3 spans 14 amino acids. V lost 1 base and J 1 base, leaving 7 bases between the germline ends. Germline V gene lookup returns CDR1 MGHRA and CDR2 YSYEKL.

The genes are TRBV15 and TRBJ1-5, with 7 bases fitting TRBD1. V shed 5 bases, J shed 4 bases, and the junction held 5 bases outside the gene matches. This CDR3 region has 14 residues. The V gene's germline CDR1 is LNHNV and CDR2 YYDKDF (reference sequence). The CDR3 region is CATSPQGGNQPQHF. CDR3 nucleotide sequence: TGTGCCACCAGCCCTCAGGGGGGTAATCAGCCCCAGCATTTT.

The J gene is TRBJ2-3, the V gene TRBV6-5; D gene uncertain. CDR1 and CDR2 from the germline V gene are MNHEY and SVGAGI. V lost 4 bases and J 5 bases, leaving 10 bases between the germline ends. CDR3 length equals 13 residues. The CDR3 DNA reads as TGTGCCAGCAGTTCTAATGGGGTAGATACGCAGTATTTT. It specifies CASSSNGVDTQYF.

This chain joins TRBV5-5 and TRBJ2-1, with 7 bases fitting TRBD1. V lost 0 bases and J lost 4; bases outside the gene matches: 1. CDR1 and CDR2 from the germline V gene are SGHKS and YYEKEE (reference sequence). The length of the CDR3 is 14 residues. The CDR3, as DNA: TGTGCCAGCAGCTTGGTGACAGGGTACAATGAGCAGTTCTTC. Translated: CASSLVTGYNEQFF.

V gene TRBV19 combines with J gene TRBJ1-1; D is ambiguous. The CDR3 spans 13 residues. Germline V gene data show CDR1 as LNHDA and CDR2 as SQIVND (reference sequence). The V end lost 7 bases, the J end lost 9 bases, and 18 bases lay between the germline ends. The CDR3 here is CASTPISAFQAFF. The CDR3 DNA reads TGTGCCAGTACTCCCATCTCCGCTTTCCAAGCTTTCTTT.

The chain employs TRBV5-1 and TRBJ2-5; possible D gene TRBD1, 5 bases. V was cut by 1 base and J by 2 bases, with 12 bases left in between. In germline, CDR1 is SGHRS, CDR2 YFSETQ. The CDR3 extends over 15 amino acids. The CDR3 spells CASSLRGLPQETQYF. Here the CDR3 DNA reads TGCGCCAGCAGCTTGAGGGGCCTCCCGCAAGAGACCCAGTACTTC. Variable domain in full (rest from reference TRBV5-1 and TRBJ2-5): KAGVTQTPRYLIKTRGQQVTLSCSPISGHRSVSWYQQTPGQGLQFLFEYFSETQRNKGNFPGRFSGRQFSNSRSEMNVSTLELGDSALYLCASSLRGLPQETQYFGPGTRLLVL.

The J gene is TRBJ2-4, the V gene TRBV5-4, with 7 positions matching TRBD1. Per germline, CDR1 SGHNT and CDR2 YYREEE (reference sequence). This CDR3 is 17 amino acids long. The ends lost 3 bases at V and 0 bases at J; junction bases unmatched: 9. The CDR3, as DNA: TGTGCCAGCAGCTCGCCCTTACAGGGGCTAGCCAAAAACATTCAGTACTTC. This translates into CASSSPLQGLAKNIQYF.

The DNA of the CDR3 is TGTGCCAGCAGCCCGACCGTTAGCTCTGGAAACACCATATATTTT. It specifies CASSPTVSSGNTIYF. The chain employs TRBV5-8 and TRBJ1-3, with D unclear. Trimming stripped 4 bases from V and 0 bases from J, with 11 bases between. CDR3 length: 15 residues. The V gene's germline CDR1 is SGHTS and CDR2 YDEGEE.

The genes are TRBV6-5 and TRBJ1-6; TRBD1 matches at 7 bases. The germline V gene encodes CDR1 MNHEY and CDR2 SVGAGI. This CDR3 has 15 residues. Trimming removed 6 bases from V and 4 bases from J; junction bases left unmatched: 6. The chain's CDR3 is CASRRDRAYNSPLHF. As DNA, the CDR3 is TGTGCCAGCAGACGAGACAGGGCGTATAATTCACCCCTCCACTTT.

This chain connects TRBV30 to TRBJ1-1; D is possibly TRBD1 (6 bases). Germline values: CDR1 GTSNPN, CDR2 SVGIG (reference sequence). This CDR3 has 14 residues. The V end was cut by 3 bases, the J end by 5 bases, with 16 bases between. The CDR3: CAWRSGDWGTEAFF. CDR3 nucleotide sequence: TGTGCCTGGAGGTCAGGGGATTGGGGTACTGAAGCTTTCTTT.

The J gene is TRBJ2-2, the V gene TRBV24-1; 7 nucleotides line up with TRBD2. The germline gives CDR1 KGHDR, CDR2 SFDVKD. This CDR3 is 16 amino acids long. The ends lost 2 bases at V and 8 bases at J; junction bases unmatched: 10. The CDR3 nucleotides read TGTGCCACCAGTGATTACGCTAGCGGAGATACGGGGGAGCTGTTTTTT. Translated, it gives CATSDYASGDTGELFF.

The CDR3 sequence is CASSLPRTGGGEAFF. The CDR3 DNA follows: TGTGCCAGCAGCTTACCCCGGACAGGGGGCGGAGAAGCTTTCTTT. The chain is built from TRBV7-8 and TRBJ1-1; 11 bases are shared with TRBD1. Germline V CDR1 and CDR2: SGHVS, FQNEAQ. The CDR3 has 15 residues. Trimming at V came to 2 bases and at J to 8 bases, leaving 7 bases not matched to a gene.

The rearrangement uses TRBV6-2 or TRBV6-3 and TRBJ2-7, with D uncertain. Trimming stripped 6 bases from V and 0 bases from J, with 9 bases between. Germline assignment: CDR1 MNHEY and CDR2 SVGEGT. The CDR3 runs to 13 residues. CDR3 in amino acids: CASSPPSSYEQYF. CDR3 bases: TGTGCCAGCAGCCCACCGAGCTCCTACGAGCAGTACTTC.